Listed here are 15 T cell receptor beta chains from one sample, sequenced in a study of human T cells and chemical hapten exposure. Time point indicated: patch test 1, 2 weeks after DPC sensitization. The treatment denotes: therapeutic diphenylcyclopropenone sensitization with weekly scalp DPC. A single record per CDR3 protein comes from TCRdb applying MiXCR to the RACE reads. The profile shows around 190,000 distinct CDR3 sequences, around 24% of them singletons. Sequencing used whole blood, obtained in connection with sensitization to the hapten diphenylcyclopropenone (DPC). These receptors were obtained from a woman aged 45-65 years with alopecia areata. Some clones in this sample may be carry-over from other donors' samples.

The V call is TRBV7-6, the J call TRBJ1-4; D uncertain. CDR1 SGHVS and CDR2 FNYEAQ come from the germline V gene. Trimming took off 5 bases at V and 2 bases at J, with 12 bases between the two ends. This CDR3 has 15 amino acids. The DNA for the CDR3 is TGTGCCAGCAGCCCCTCAGGTGTCACTAATGAAAAACTGTTTTTT. Translating it yields CASSPSGVTNEKLFF.

This clonotype was observed a handful of times. The rearrangement joins TRBV5-1 to TRBJ2-1, with D hard to call. The germline CDR1 and CDR2 sequences are SGHRS and YFSETQ. The V end lost 3 bases, the J end lost 4 bases, and 5 bases lay between the germline ends. The CDR3 contains 12 residues. Written as DNA, the CDR3 is TGCGCCAGCAGCTCCCAATACAATGAGCAGTTCTTC. It specifies CASSSQYNEQFF.

V gene TRBV7-9 combines with J gene TRBJ2-5; 7 positions match TRBD2. The CDR3 spans 15 residues. V gave up 0 bases and J gave up 3 bases; unmatched junction bases: 4. The germline CDR1 and CDR2 sequences are SEHNR and FQNEAQ (reference sequence). CDR3 nucleotide sequence: TGTGCCAGCAGCTTAGCGTCTAGCGGAAAAGAGACCCAGTACTTC. The encoded protein is CASSLASSGKETQYF.

The sample holds a few counts of this clonotype. V gene TRBV9 combines with J gene TRBJ2-1, with D unclear. The V end lost 4 bases, the J end lost 8 bases, and 10 bases lay between the germline ends. This CDR3 region has 12 residues. Germline V lookup: CDR1 SGDLS, CDR2 YYNGEE. CDR3 sequence reads: CASSQTKDEQFF. CDR3 nucleotide sequence: TGTGCCAGCAGCCAAACGAAGGATGAGCAGTTCTTC.

This clonotype turned up a few times. The chain combines TRBV29-1 with TRBJ2-5; tentatively, D is TRBD1 or TRBD2 (6 bases each). CDR1 is SQVTM and CDR2 is ANQGSEA in the germline V gene. Trimming took 6 bases from V and 7 from J, leaving 24 bases between them. The CDR3 runs 15 residues. The chain's CDR3 is CSVMPASAGGGTQYF. CDR3 sequence (DNA): TGCAGCGTCATGCCGGCGTCAGCAGGAGGGGGGACCCAGTACTTC.

Comments on this clonotype: Sequence at one end of the junction differs from germline and may be a read error. The chain employs TRBV6-6 and TRBJ1-2, with TRBD1 matching 10 bases. The CDR3 sequence is 12 residues long. Germline V gene sequence: CDR1 MNHNY, CDR2 SVGAGI (reference sequence). CDR3 residues: CASSRRQGAHFF. In DNA form, the CDR3 reads TGTGCCAGCAGTCGCCGACAGGGGGCCCACTTCTTC.

This clonotype was seen a handful of times. The rearrangement joins TRBV29-1 to TRBJ1-2, with D uncertain. The germline V gene has CDR1 SQVTM and CDR2 ANQGSEA. The CDR3 extends over 13 amino acids. V dropped 7 bases and J dropped 0 bases, with 12 bases sitting between them. CDR3 amino acids: CSATEVTNYGYTF. The CDR3 bases are TGCAGCGCCACAGAAGTTACTAACTATGGCTACACCTTC.

The chain has TRBV10-3 and TRBJ2-5, with 8 positions matching TRBD2. V was pared by 5 bases and J by 4 bases, with 9 bases of the junction left unmatched. Germline V lookup: CDR1 ENHRY, CDR2 SYGVKD. The CDR3 consists of 15 residues. CDR3 nucleotide sequence: TGTGCCATCAGTCTTACTAGCGGTTTGAGAGAGACCCAGTACTTC. The encoded protein is CAISLTSGLRETQYF.

The chain is built from TRBV7-3 and TRBJ1-1; D is unclear. Trimming took 5 bases from V and 3 from J, leaving 10 bases between them. From germline, CDR1 is SGHTA and CDR2 FQGTGA. This CDR3 spans 13 amino acids. The CDR3 DNA reads TGTGCCAGCAGCGCTCAGGCTTACACTGAAGCTTTCTTT. This translates into CASSAQAYTEAFF.

The chain is built from TRBV6-1 and TRBJ1-2; D may be TRBD1 (6 bases). V gave up 6 bases and J gave up 3 bases, with 14 bases separating them. From germline, CDR1 is MNHNS and CDR2 SASEGT. The CDR3 extends over 14 amino acids. The CDR3 region is CASRNPGAYYGYTF. The CDR3 DNA follows: TGTGCCAGCAGAAATCCAGGGGCTTACTATGGCTACACCTTC.

The chain employs TRBV5-6 and TRBJ1-1; 7 bases line up with TRBD1. Germline-derived CDR1 and CDR2 are SGHDT and YYEEEE. The CDR3 contains 14 residues. J gave up 0 bases and V 7 bases, and 6 bases lay outside the gene matches. Here the CDR3 DNA reads TGTGCCAGCCGCGAGGGGGCCATGAACACTGAAGCTTTCTTT. Its protein product is CASREGAMNTEAFF.

The chain carries TRBV2 and TRBJ1-1, with a possible D match to TRBD1 (5 bases). The V gene's germline CDR1 is SNHLY and CDR2 FYNNEI. Trimming stripped 8 bases from V and 1 base from J, with 14 bases between. This CDR3 is 14 amino acids long. CDR3 in amino acids: CASGQGPTNTEAFF. As DNA, the CDR3 is TGTGCCAGCGGCCAGGGACCGACGAACACTGAAGCTTTCTTT. Supplemented by reference TRBV2 and TRBJ1-1, the full variable domain reads EPEVTQTPSHQVTQMGQEVILRCVPISNHLYFYWYRQILGQKVEFLVSFYNNEISEKSEIFDDQFSVERPDGSNFTLKIRSTKLEDSAMYFCASGQGPTNTEAFFGQGTRLTVV.

CDR3 bases: TGTGCCAGCATAAGGGCAGCAGGTGGCTACACCTTC. Its translation: CASIRAAGGYTF. The chain recombines TRBV2 with TRBJ1-2; no firm D call. This CDR3 region has 12 residues. Per the germline V gene, CDR1 is SNHLY and CDR2 is FYNNEI. Trimming shortened V by 7 bases and J by 7 bases, and 13 bases separated the two germline ends.

This clonotype has a handful of counts. V usage is TRBV29-1 and J usage is TRBJ1-5; possibly TRBD1 for D (6 bases). V was cut by 6 bases and J by 3 bases, with 12 bases left in between. Germline values: CDR1 SQVTM, CDR2 ANQGSEA. The CDR3 has 13 residues. As DNA, the CDR3 is TGCAGCGTGGGGGCAGGGGTCAATCAGCCCCAGCATTTT. This encodes CSVGAGVNQPQHF.

The J gene is TRBJ2-1, the V gene TRBV29-1, with D uncertain. The germline V and J ends were trimmed by 6 bases and 9 bases, with 21 bases remaining between them. The CDR3 has 14 residues. Germline-derived CDR1 and CDR2 are SQVTM and ANQGSEA. CDR3 region: CSVPETISNSEQFF. DNA for the CDR3: TGCAGCGTGCCCGAAACGATTAGTAACAGTGAGCAGTTCTTC.